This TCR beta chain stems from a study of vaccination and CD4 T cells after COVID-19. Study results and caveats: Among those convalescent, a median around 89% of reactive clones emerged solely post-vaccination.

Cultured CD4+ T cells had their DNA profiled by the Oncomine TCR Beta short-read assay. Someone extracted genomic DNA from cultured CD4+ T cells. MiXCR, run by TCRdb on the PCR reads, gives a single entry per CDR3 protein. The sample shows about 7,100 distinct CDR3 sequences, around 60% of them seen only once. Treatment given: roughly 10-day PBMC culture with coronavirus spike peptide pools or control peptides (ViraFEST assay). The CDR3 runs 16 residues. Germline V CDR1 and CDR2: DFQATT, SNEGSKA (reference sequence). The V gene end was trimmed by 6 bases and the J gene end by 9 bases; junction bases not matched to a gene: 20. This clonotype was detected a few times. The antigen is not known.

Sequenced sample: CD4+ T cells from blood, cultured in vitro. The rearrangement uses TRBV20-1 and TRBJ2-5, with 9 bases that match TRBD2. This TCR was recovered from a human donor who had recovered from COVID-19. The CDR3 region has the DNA TGCAGTGCGACCGCTATAGCGGGAGAGTACGGAGGGGCCCAGTACTTC. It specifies CSATAIAGEYGGAQYF.